The 15 T cell receptor beta chains in this list originate from one sample, sequenced in a study of identifying expanded T cells in peripheral blood. Data came from immunoSEQ multiplex PCR; TCRdb stores just in-frame clones and leaves some out. Of fewer than 60,000 clones in the sample, around 82% were seen once. The sample consisted of blood. These receptors originate from a person aged 18-70 years in good health.

J is TRBJ1-5 and V is TRBV19, with D possibly being TRBD1 (6 bases). V was trimmed by 4 bases and J by 5 bases, leaving 15 bases between them. The CDR3 is made up of 15 amino acids. Germline lookup yields CDR1 LNHDA and CDR2 SQIVND (reference sequence). CDR3 loop: CASSKRGPEDQPQHF. In DNA form, the CDR3 reads TGTGCCAGTAGTAAGCGGGGGCCGGAAGATCAGCCCCAGCATTTT.

About this clone itself: The sample carries other DNA sequences with the same CDR3. The CDR3 region is CASTLGQGLPRNIQYF. CDR3 sequence (DNA): TGTGCCAGCACCCTCGGACAGGGGCTGCCAAGAAACATTCAGTACTTC. The J gene is TRBJ2-4, the V gene TRBV6-4; 9 bases are a match to TRBD1. V lost 7 bases to trimming and J lost 6 bases; unmatched junction nucleotides: 13. Germline lookup yields CDR1 MRHNA and CDR2 SNTAGT. CDR3 length: 16 amino acids.

The V call is TRBV18, the J call TRBJ1-2, with D unclear. Germline CDR1 KGHSH, CDR2 LQKENI. The CDR3 extends over 12 amino acids. The V and J ends lost 3 bases and 8 bases respectively, with 10 bases between them. CDR3 in DNA: TGTGCCAGCTCACCTGGGAACGAGGGCTACACCTTC. Protein sequence: CASSPGNEGYTF.

This clone was found a few times. The chain joins TRBV6-4 to TRBJ1-6, with no clear D. The CDR3 consists of 14 residues. Germline CDR1 reads MRHNA; CDR2 reads SNTAGT. V dropped 3 bases and J dropped 5 bases, with 8 bases sitting between them. CDR3 loop: CASSDRANNSPLHF. DNA for the CDR3: TGTGCCAGCAGTGATAGGGCGAATAATTCACCCCTCCACTTT.

The V gene is TRBV6-5, the J gene TRBJ1-1, with TRBD1 matching 8 bases. This CDR3 spans 15 amino acids. The V and J ends lost 6 bases and 10 bases, in that order; junction bases with no gene match: 16. Germline CDR1 and CDR2: MNHEY and SVGAGI. The CDR3 region is CASSKIWAGGVGAFF. The CDR3 DNA sequence: TGTGCCAGCAGCAAAATTTGGGCAGGGGGCGTGGGAGCTTTCTTT.

V is TRBV5-1 and J is TRBJ1-3; D remains ambiguous. The V gene lost 4 bases and the J gene lost 0 bases, with 11 bases spanning the gap. The CDR3 has 15 amino acids. In germline, CDR1 is SGHRS, CDR2 YFSETQ. The CDR3 loop reads CASSPDGSSGNTIYF. The CDR3 DNA sequence: TGCGCCAGCAGCCCGGACGGGAGCTCTGGAAACACCATATATTTT.

The chain uses TRBV7-2 and TRBJ2-3; 8 bases line up with TRBD2. CDR1 and CDR2 from the germline V gene are SGHTA and FQGNSA. CDR3 length equals 17 residues. V was clipped by 3 bases and J by 3 bases; unmatched bases: 11. DNA of the CDR3: TGTGCCAGCAGCTTTGACGGGAGGGCAGGGAATACAGATACGCAGTATTTT. It yields the protein CASSFDGRAGNTDTQYF.

The rearrangement links TRBV5-5 to TRBJ2-1, with D maybe TRBD2 (6 bases). The CDR3 contains 14 residues. Trimming took 3 bases from V and 1 from J, leaving 8 bases between them. Germline V gives CDR1 SGHKS, CDR2 YYEKEE (reference sequence). CDR3 in DNA: TGTGCCAGCAGCTCCGGGGGTTCCTACAATGAGCAGTTCTTC. Translating it yields CASSSGGSYNEQFF.

The chain combines TRBV27 with TRBJ2-3; 8 nucleotides align to TRBD1. CDR1 and CDR2 (germline): MNHEY, SMNVEV (reference sequence). The CDR3 sequence is 17 residues long. Trimming removed 5 bases from V and 1 base from J; junction bases left unmatched: 11. The CDR3 loop is CASSPSQGDGGTDTQYF. In nucleotides, the CDR3 is TGTGCCAGCAGTCCATCACAGGGGGACGGCGGCACAGATACGCAGTATTTT.

V usage is TRBV6-4 and J usage is TRBJ2-7, with 8 bases lining up with TRBD2. V lost 0 bases and J lost 0; bases outside the gene matches: 4. Germline lookup yields CDR1 MRHNA and CDR2 SNTAGT. The CDR3 has 16 amino acids. The CDR3: CASSDSGGGNSYEQYV. CDR3 DNA sequence: TGTGCCAGCAGTGACTCCGGCGGGGGGAACTCCTACGAGCAGTACGTC.

The CDR3 DNA follows: TGTGCCAGCAGCAAGCGACAGGGTATAAACACTGAAGCTTTCTTT. Translated: CASSKRQGINTEAFF. V gene TRBV21-1 combines with J gene TRBJ1-1; the table assigns TRBD1, which was not confirmed against the DNA. TRBV21-1 is a pseudogene locus. This CDR3 comprises 15 residues.

The gene calls are TRBV27 and TRBJ2-3; possible D gene TRBD1, 5 bases. This CDR3 has 13 residues. Germline CDR1 is MNHEY and CDR2 is SMNVEV (reference sequence). The V and J ends lost 6 bases and 4 bases respectively, with 11 bases between them. CDR3 loop: CASRAVGPDTQYF. Here the CDR3 DNA reads TGTGCCAGCAGAGCTGTGGGGCCAGATACGCAGTATTTT.

The rearrangement joins TRBV7-2 to TRBJ1-3; possible D gene TRBD1, 5 bases. The CDR3 covers 12 residues. The germline CDR1 and CDR2 sequences are SGHTA and FQGNSA. Trimming left V 3 bases short and J 7 bases short, with 7 bases between. DNA for the CDR3: TGTGCCAGCAGCTTGAACAGGAACACCATATATTTT. It yields the protein CASSLNRNTIYF.

A single count supports this clone. CDR3 sequence: CASSLTTGRNSPLHF. The CDR3 region has the DNA TGTGCCAGCAGTTTGACGACAGGGAGGAATTCACCCCTCCACTTT. This chain joins TRBV6-6 and TRBJ1-6; 7 positions match TRBD1. This CDR3 contains 15 residues. V shed 4 bases and J 7 bases; nucleotides not matched to a gene: 7. Germline CDR1 MNHNY, CDR2 SVGAGI (reference sequence).

The chain links TRBV7-9 to TRBJ2-1; perhaps TRBD2 as D (6 bases). Germline assignment: CDR1 SEHNR and CDR2 FQNEAQ (reference sequence). The CDR3 loop spans 15 amino acids. Trimming removed 5 bases from V and 7 bases from J, with 18 bases in between. CDR3 sequence: CASSHGTARGNEQFF. The DNA of the CDR3 is TGTGCCAGCAGCCACGGGACTGCAAGGGGTAATGAGCAGTTCTTC.